These 2 T cell receptor beta chains share one sample of origin, sequenced in a study of regulatory T cells in long-lasting Graves disease. Library construction for TCR beta used iRepertoire HTBI primers and Arm-PCR of CDR3 regions. TCRdb analysed the multiplex PCR reads with MiXCR anew, one entry per CDR3 protein. Found here are more than 450,000 distinct CDR3 sequences, 12% of them singletons; the top ten hold 7.5% to 9%. Time point reported: newly diagnosed GD, antithyroid drugs for less than 3 months. The TCR library was made from RNA extracted from PBMCs. The data also belong to a second study, concerning T cells in Graves' hyperthyroidism and ophthalmopathy.

The specimen was peripheral blood mononuclear cells (PBMCs), collected at new diagnosis, from a patient treated with antithyroid drugs. These receptors were collected from a woman aged 30 to 39 with Graves disease.

This clonotype was picked up many times. The V call is TRBV15, the J call TRBJ1-5; D is possibly TRBD1 (6 bases). This CDR3 has 14 residues. The germline V and J ends were trimmed by 3 bases and 7 bases, with 13 bases remaining between them. Germline CDR1 is LNHNV and CDR2 is YYDKDF (reference sequence). Here the CDR3 reads CATSSYGGRQPQHF. The CDR3 nucleotides read TGTGCCACCAGCAGTTACGGGGGCAGACAGCCCCAGCATTTT.

This clonotype has a count of ten or more. V and J are TRBV3-1 and TRBJ2-1; D is uncertain. V shed 5 bases and J shed 4 bases, with 6 bases lying between them. Germline loops: CDR1 LGHDT, CDR2 YNNKEL (reference sequence). The CDR3 has 12 amino acids. The CDR3 protein is CASSVKYNEQFF. CDR3 DNA sequence: TGTGCCAGCAGCGTAAAGTACAATGAGCAGTTCTTC.